This paragraph covers one TCR beta chain sequence. Its antigen is not known. The assay was carried out at the deep level. The input for sorted-subset replicate PCRs was about 0.2 ug DNA, some 28,000 T cell genomes. Repertoires were generated with immunoSEQ multiplex PCR, while TCRdb's copy carries only in-frame clones and drops some. The sample records some 1 million clones, around 76% being singletons. V shed 6 bases and J shed 1 base, with 13 bases lying between them. The CDR3 consists of 14 residues. Germline values: CDR1 SNHLY, CDR2 FYNNEI. This sample was taken from a study of shared clonotypes between healthy human individuals. Whole-study results and caveats: It was observed that roughly 5.5% of naive CD4 clonotypes were shared across several donors. On the whole, naive subsets had larger estimated richness than memory subsets had.

This sequence was found in a man aged 18 to 35 in good health. Sequencing used memory CD4+ T cells sorted from blood. The subset is: CD45RA-negative fraction. This chain uses TRBV2 with TRBJ2-7, with D possibly called TRBD1 or TRBD2 (5 bases each). The CDR3 spells CASRRVGESYEQYF. The DNA of the CDR3 is TGTGCCAGCAGGCGGGTGGGGGAATCCTACGAGCAGTACTTC.